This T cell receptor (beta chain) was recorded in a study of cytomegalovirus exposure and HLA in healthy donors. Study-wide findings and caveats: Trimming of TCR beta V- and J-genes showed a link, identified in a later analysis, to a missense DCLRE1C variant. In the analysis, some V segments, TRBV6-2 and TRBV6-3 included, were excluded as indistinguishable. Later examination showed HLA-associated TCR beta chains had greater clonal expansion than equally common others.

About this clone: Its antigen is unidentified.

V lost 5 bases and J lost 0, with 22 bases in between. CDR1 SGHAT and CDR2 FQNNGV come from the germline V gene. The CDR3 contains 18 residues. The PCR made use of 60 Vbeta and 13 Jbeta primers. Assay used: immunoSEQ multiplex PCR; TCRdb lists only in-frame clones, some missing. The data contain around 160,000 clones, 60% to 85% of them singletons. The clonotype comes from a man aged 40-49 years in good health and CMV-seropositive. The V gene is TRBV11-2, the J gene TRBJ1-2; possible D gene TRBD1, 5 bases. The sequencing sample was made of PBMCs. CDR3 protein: CASSAGNLPGGANYGYTF. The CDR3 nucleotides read TGTGCCAGCAGCGCCGGCAACCTCCCGGGGGGAGCTAACTATGGCTACACCTTC.